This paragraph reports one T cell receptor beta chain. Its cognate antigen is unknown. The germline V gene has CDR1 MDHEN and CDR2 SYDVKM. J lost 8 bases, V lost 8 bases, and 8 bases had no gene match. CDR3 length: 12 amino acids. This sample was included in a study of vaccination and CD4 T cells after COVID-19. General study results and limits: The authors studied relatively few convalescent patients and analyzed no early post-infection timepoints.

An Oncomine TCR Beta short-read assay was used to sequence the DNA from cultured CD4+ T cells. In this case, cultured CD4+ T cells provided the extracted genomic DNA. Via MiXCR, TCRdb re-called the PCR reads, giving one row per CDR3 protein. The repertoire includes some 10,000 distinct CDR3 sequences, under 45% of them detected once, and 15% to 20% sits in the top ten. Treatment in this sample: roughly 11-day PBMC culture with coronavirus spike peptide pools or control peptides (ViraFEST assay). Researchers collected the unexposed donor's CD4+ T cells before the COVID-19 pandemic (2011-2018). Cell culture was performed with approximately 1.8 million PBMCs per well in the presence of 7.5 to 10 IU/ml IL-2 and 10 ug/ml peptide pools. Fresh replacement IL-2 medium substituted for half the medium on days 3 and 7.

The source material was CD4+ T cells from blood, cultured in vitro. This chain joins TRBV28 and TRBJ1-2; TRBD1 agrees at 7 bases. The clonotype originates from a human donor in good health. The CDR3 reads CASPGQPGGYTF. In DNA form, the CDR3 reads TGTGCCAGCCCGGGACAGCCCGGGGGCTACACCTTC.